This is a list of T cell receptor beta chains from one sample in a study of cytomegalovirus exposure and HLA in healthy donors. Clones were read by immunoSEQ multiplex PCR, and TCRdb kept only the in-frame ones, dropping some. The data contain about 140,000 clones, around 75% of them singletons. Sequencing was carried out using PBMCs. Receptor source: a female donor in good health and CMV-seronegative. CDR3s leave out the opening cysteine and the closing phenylalanine or tryptophan. The D gene is left open where the match is weak.

16 TRBV30 TRBD1 AWKPTTGQEGLSYEQY
13 TRBV6-5 TRBD1 ASSQTGGEFNEQF
12 TRBV5-4 TRBD1 ASSRGQGGEKLF
12 TRBV28 NA ASSLQGRWDGYT
11 TRBV6-1 TRBD2 ASSETTSGRKF
17 TRBV7-6 NA ASSLEAGGQTSINQPQH
11 TRBV5-8 NA ASSLVQPYGYT
13 TRBV13 TRBD1 ASSFGTGAGNTIY
12 TRBV15 TRBD1 ATSRAWDRETQY
16 TRBV18 TRBD1 ASSRDRGTLTSGNTIY
11 TRBV6-1 NA ASRSTGIPEAF
15 TRBV7-9 TRBD1 ASSLVTGGGGANVLT
18 TRBV12-5 TRBD1 ASGLGRTLDRGKSNYGYT
10 TRBV7-9 NA ASREREYEQF
13 TRBV6-1 TRBD1 ASSEDRGTGNTIY
13 TRBV7-9 TRBD1 ASSFGTGSTDTQY
9 TRBV29-1 NA SVESRYGYT
13 TRBV28 NA ASHTTEGLTYEQY
11 TRBV27 NA ASSLAGRNEQF
12 TRBV13 NA ASSFGQLNQPQH
15 TRBV2 TRBD1 ASSEEEGDRRTYGYT
14 TRBV28 TRBD2 ASCRSGRGSYNEQF
14 TRBV5-1 TRBD2 ASSPSLAGGFYEQY
12 TRBV28 NA ASSFAVGTDTQY
11 TRBV5-1 NA ASSLAGVPEAF
14 TRBV7-9 TRBD1 ASSRQGEWTADGYT
14 TRBV2 NA ASSDIPGTGDYEQY
14 TRBV4-1 NA ASSQEPLGGNTEAF
19 TRBV28 NA ASSLWGPLAAKGGDTDTQY
12 TRBV19 NA ASSAIGSQETQY
12 TRBV28 NA ASSLGGVNTEAF
10 TRBV11-2 NA ASSINSYEQY
16 TRBV4-2 TRBD1 ASSQSGTGLSGANVLT
13 TRBV2 TRBD1 ASSLDRGRGQPQH
14 TRBV2 TRBD2 ASSLGLAAYYNEQF
15 TRBV28 NA ASRGLGTWLLNTEAF
15 TRBV5-1 TRBD2 ASSLAGSGSPNYEQY
12 TRBV5-6 TRBD1 ASRALDREYEQY
11 TRBV2 TRBD1 ASRQGPVEKLF
8 TRBV2 TRBD1 ATGQGTQY
10 TRBV6-1 TRBD2 ASGTRGYEQY
13 TRBV19 NA ASSIGQVNTGELF
12 TRBV7-7 TRBD1 ASSRDRNSYEQY
11 TRBV7-9 TRBD1 ASSEGQKNIQY
12 TRBV28 NA ASSYRDSYNEQF
13 TRBV6-6 NA ASKKDPKTVYEQY
12 TRBV9 TRBD2 ASSGTSFTGELF
14 TRBV28 TRBD2 ASSTPGTSAPYEQY
15 TRBV27 TRBD2 ASSPWAGGRPYNEQF